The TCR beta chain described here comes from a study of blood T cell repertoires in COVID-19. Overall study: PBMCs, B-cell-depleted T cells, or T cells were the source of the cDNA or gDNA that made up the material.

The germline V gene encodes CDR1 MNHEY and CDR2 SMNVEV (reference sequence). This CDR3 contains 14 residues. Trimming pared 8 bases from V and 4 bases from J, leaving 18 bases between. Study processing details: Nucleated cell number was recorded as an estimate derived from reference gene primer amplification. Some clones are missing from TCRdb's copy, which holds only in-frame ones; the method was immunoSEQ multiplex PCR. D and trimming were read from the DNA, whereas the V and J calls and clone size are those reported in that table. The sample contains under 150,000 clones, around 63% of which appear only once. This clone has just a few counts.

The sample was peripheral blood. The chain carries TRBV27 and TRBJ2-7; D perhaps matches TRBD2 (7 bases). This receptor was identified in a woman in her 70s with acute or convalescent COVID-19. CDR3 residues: CASGGGDYQYEQYF. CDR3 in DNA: TGTGCCAGCGGAGGGGGGGACTACCAATACGAGCAGTACTTC.